This T cell receptor beta chain is from a study of early T cells in non-severe SARS-CoV-2 infection. Study-wide points: Comparison of clonotypes with VDJdb favored anti-spike CD8 responses while missing private and CD4 specificities.

V was shortened by 1 base and J by 2 bases, with 9 bases between the two germline ends. This CDR3 is 14 amino acids long. The germline gives CDR1 LGHDT, CDR2 YNNKEL (reference sequence). Comments on this clonotype: Its antigen is currently unknown.

Unique molecular identifiers were affixed to single, distinct cDNA molecules. TCRdb called the 5' RACE reads again in MiXCR, with one record for every CDR3 protein. Of around 66,000 distinct CDR3 sequences listed, approximately 13% were seen once; the top ten hold 8% to 10%. The V gene is TRBV3-1, the J gene TRBJ2-7, with D unresolved. The sequencing input was whole blood. The TCR was taken from an adult who was a healthcare worker with PCR-confirmed SARS-CoV-2 infection or an uninfected control (not recorded which). CDR3 sequence: CASSQGTPPYEQYF. CDR3 DNA: TGTGCCAGCAGCCAAGGCACTCCACCCTACGAGCAGTACTTC.